The source of this T cell receptor (beta chain) is a study of T cell repertoires in cytomegalovirus infection. Across the whole study: As its CMV epitopes, the study selected recently identified HLA-C-restricted and well-studied HLA-B-restricted targets. Study conclusions and caveats: The ex vivo response was dominated by HLA-C-restricted CMV-specific TCR beta clonotypes. There were carriers of CMV plus the relevant HLA, and cumulative public TCR beta family frequency identified them.

Trimming took off 0 bases at V and 0 bases at J, with 9 bases between the two ends. Germline CDR1 and CDR2: GTSNPN and SVGIG (reference sequence). There are 15 residues in the CDR3. Notes on this clonotype: Its specificity is not known.

One entry per CDR3 protein, called by TCRdb with MiXCR from the reads. Altogether 450,000 to 600,000 distinct CDR3 sequences are present, 33% being singletons, with the ten largest covering around a sixth. The receptor's source is a human donor in good health (CMV status not recorded). Some clones in this sample may be carry-over from other donors' samples. The specimen comprised cultured PBMCs, sampled from culture after CMV antigen stimulation. The chain recombines TRBV30 with TRBJ1-3, with no clear D. The chain's CDR3 is CAWSVSLSSGNTIYF. CDR3 in DNA: TGTGCCTGGAGTGTTAGCCTAAGCTCTGGAAACACCATATATTTT.